Below, 8 T cell receptor beta chains from the same sample are listed, as sequenced in a study of shared clonotypes between healthy human individuals. Measured with immunoSEQ multiplex PCR; TCRdb has only the in-frame clones, and not every one. The data contain about 2.3 million clones, 85% to 95% of them singletons. The sequencing input was naive CD4+ T cells from PBMCs. Subset defined: CD45RA+ positively selected. The receptors were gathered from a man between 18 and 35 years old in good health. Some clones in this sample may be carry-over from other donors' samples.

The genes are TRBV29-1 and TRBJ2-3, with 11 bases fitting TRBD2. Per germline, CDR1 SQVTM and CDR2 ANQGSEA. The CDR3 runs 15 residues. V was clipped by 6 bases and J by 2 bases; unmatched bases: 7. The CDR3 DNA reads as TGCAGCGTGACCGGGACTAGCGGCATCACAGATACGCAGTATTTT. It specifies CSVTGTSGITDTQYF.

The chain couples TRBV7-2 to TRBJ1-4; 10 positions match TRBD1. The CDR3 contains 17 residues. Trimming took 2 bases from V and 2 from J; bases not matched to a gene: 5. The germline V gene has CDR1 SGHTA and CDR2 FQGNSA. CDR3: CASSLWGQGITNEKLFF. CDR3 nucleotide sequence: TGTGCCAGCAGCTTATGGGGACAGGGGATCACTAATGAAAAACTGTTTTTT.

The chain carries TRBV6-1 and TRBJ1-3, with unresolved D. The germline gives CDR1 MNHNS, CDR2 SASEGT. V lost 10 bases to trimming and J lost 0 bases, with 16 bases between them. This CDR3 has 15 residues. The CDR3 DNA sequence: TGTGCCACCAACTCCCGGCAGAGCTCTGGAAACACCATATATTTT. This gives the protein CATNSRQSSGNTIYF.

CDR3 region: CASSPGLAGAWPYSGELFF. CDR3 sequence (DNA): TGTGCCAGCAGCCCAGGACTAGCGGGGGCCTGGCCGTACTCCGGGGAGCTGTTTTTT. V gene TRBV7-2 combines with J gene TRBJ2-2, with TRBD2 matching 13 bases. CDR1 SGHTA and CDR2 FQGNSA come from the germline V gene. Trimming removed 5 bases from V and 6 bases from J; junction bases left unmatched: 15. The CDR3 loop spans 19 amino acids.

The chain uses TRBV9 and TRBJ2-4; TRBD2 aligns across 9 bases. The CDR3 is 18 residues long. With V trimmed by 0 bases and J by 5 bases, 12 bases remained unmatched. The V gene's germline CDR1 is SGDLS and CDR2 YYNGEE. Written as DNA, the CDR3 is TGTGCCAGCAGCGTAGCGCTAGCGGGACCCTCCGGGGAAAACATTCAGTACTTC. Amino acid sequence: CASSVALAGPSGENIQYF.

The chain combines TRBV6-4 with TRBJ2-7, with D possibly being TRBD2 (6 bases). Germline V gene lookup returns CDR1 MRHNA and CDR2 SNTAGT. Deletions cut 4 bases from V and 3 bases from J, with 10 bases between. The CDR3 is 13 amino acids. CDR3 amino acids: CASSAGDGYEQYF. The CDR3 nucleotides read TGTGCCAGCAGTGCGGGGGATGGCTACGAGCAGTACTTC.

The chain links TRBV11-2 to TRBJ2-2; D is ambiguous. V gave up 1 base and J gave up 4 bases, with 13 bases separating them. Germline assignment: CDR1 SGHAT and CDR2 FQNNGV. The CDR3 has 16 residues. Here the CDR3 DNA reads TGTGCCAGCAGCTTAGGGTCTTTGTCGAGCACCGGGGAGCTGTTTTTT. As protein: CASSLGSLSSTGELFF.

Note on this clone: This same CDR3 is encoded by further DNA sequences in the sample. The chain has TRBV18 and TRBJ2-5, with D hard to call. The CDR3 totals 13 residues. The V gene's germline CDR1 is KGHSH and CDR2 LQKENI. Between the trimmed V and J ends, which lost 0 bases and 1 base, there was a span of 3 bases. The CDR3 region has the DNA TGTGCCAGCTCACCACCGGGCCAAGAGACCCAGTACTTC. The encoded protein is CASSPPGQETQYF.